This T cell receptor (beta chain) was obtained from a study of blood T cell repertoires in COVID-19. The overall study: The cDNA or gDNA used as material had been derived from T cells, B-cell-depleted T cells, or PBMCs.

The participants were between roughly 18 and 89 years old and came from 24 US areas. Self-reported history from a screening survey and questionnaire set each donor's cohort. Trimming removed 5 bases at V and 7 bases at J, with 11 bases between. CDR3 length: 12 amino acids. Per the germline V gene, CDR1 is MNHEY and CDR2 is SVGEGT. Sequencing used immunoSEQ multiplex PCR; TCRdb keeps in-frame clones, though not all of them. The repertoire includes roughly 360,000 clones, approximately 88% of them detected once, and around 0.95% sits in the top ten. The TCR originated in a woman in her 30s with acute COVID-19. V and J are TRBV6-2 or TRBV6-3 and TRBJ1-1, with D tentatively TRBD1 (6 bases). What was sequenced was PBMCs or T cells enriched from blood (not recorded which). The CDR3 loop is CASSHRTVEAFF. CDR3 nucleotides: TGTGCCAGCAGTCATCGGACAGTTGAAGCTTTCTTT.